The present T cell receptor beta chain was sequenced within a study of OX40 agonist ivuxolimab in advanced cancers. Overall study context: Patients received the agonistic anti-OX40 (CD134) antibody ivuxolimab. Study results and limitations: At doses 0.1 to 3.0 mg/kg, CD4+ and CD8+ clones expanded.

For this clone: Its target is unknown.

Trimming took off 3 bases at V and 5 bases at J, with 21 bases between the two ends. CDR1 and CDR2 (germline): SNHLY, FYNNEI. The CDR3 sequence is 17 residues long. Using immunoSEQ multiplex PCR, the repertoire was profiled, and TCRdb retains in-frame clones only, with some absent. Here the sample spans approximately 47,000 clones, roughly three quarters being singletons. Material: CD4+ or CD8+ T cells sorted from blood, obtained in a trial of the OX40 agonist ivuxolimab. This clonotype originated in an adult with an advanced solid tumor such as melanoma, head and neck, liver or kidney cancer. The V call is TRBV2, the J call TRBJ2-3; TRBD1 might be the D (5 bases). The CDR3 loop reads CASSDFGYYSGQDTQYF. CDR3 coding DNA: TGTGCCAGCAGTGATTTTGGCTATTACAGTGGACAAGATACGCAGTATTTT.